The 17 T cell receptor beta chains reported below all come from one sample, sequenced in a study of cytomegalovirus exposure and HLA in healthy donors. The PCR used 60 Vbeta and 13 Jbeta primers. TCRdb's copy holds only in-frame clones and misses some; the assay was immunoSEQ multiplex PCR. The sample shows over 45,000 clones, about 84% of them seen only once. The sequencing sample was made of PBMCs. These receptors all come from a female donor in good health and CMV-seronegative.

The rearrangement joins TRBV5-6 to TRBJ2-7; 9 bases align to TRBD1. Germline CDR1 SGHDT, CDR2 YYEEEE. This CDR3 contains 14 residues. The V segment lost 2 bases and the J segment 1 base; nucleotides outside the gene matches: 1. The CDR3 nucleotides are TGTGCCAGCAGCTTAGGACAGGGGTCCTACGAGCAGTACTTC. Amino acid sequence: CASSLGQGSYEQYF.

This chain links TRBV2 with TRBJ2-4; 7 bases map to TRBD1. Germline V lookup: CDR1 SNHLY, CDR2 FYNNEI. The CDR3 runs to 16 residues. V shed 6 bases and J 4 bases; nucleotides not matched to a gene: 12. The CDR3 region has the DNA TGTGCCAGCAGATGGAATGGGACAGTCCTTAAAAACATTCAGTACTTC. This translates into CASRWNGTVLKNIQYF.

This clone appeared a few times. The CDR3 here is CSVGLSNSNQPQHF. The DNA for the CDR3 is TGCAGCGTTGGGCTCAGTAATAGCAATCAGCCCCAGCATTTT. V usage is TRBV29-1 and J usage is TRBJ1-5; D unclear. V was pared by 4 bases and J by 0 bases, with 10 bases between. The germline CDR1 and CDR2 sequences are SQVTM and ANQGSEA. The CDR3 runs 14 residues.

This clone was seen once. This chain links TRBV19 with TRBJ1-1, with 7 bases identical to TRBD1. V gave up 6 bases and J gave up 7 bases; unmatched junction bases: 8. The germline CDR1 and CDR2 sequences are LNHDA and SQIVND (reference sequence). CDR3 length equals 13 residues. The CDR3 spells CASRNRGLSEAFF. The CDR3 coding sequence is TGTGCCAGTAGAAACAGGGGATTAAGTGAAGCTTTCTTT. Looking up the rest from reference TRBV19 and TRBJ1-1 gives the full variable domain: DGGITQSPKYLFRKEGQNVTLSCEQNLNHDAMYWYRQDPGQGLRLIYYSQIVNDFQKGDIAEGYSVSREKKESFPLTVTSAQKNPTAFYLCASRNRGLSEAFFGQGTRLTVV.

J is TRBJ1-5 and V is TRBV19; unclear D gene. Germline loops: CDR1 LNHDA, CDR2 SQIVND (reference sequence). The CDR3 spans 15 residues. The V end lost 3 bases, the J end lost 0 bases, and 9 bases lay between the germline ends. CDR3 nucleotide sequence: TGTGCCAGTAGTATGAGAGGGAGTAGCAATCAGCCCCAGCATTTT. Translated: CASSMRGSSNQPQHF.

This clone has just a few counts. V and J are TRBV6-4 and TRBJ2-3; TRBD2 aligns across 8 bases. Germline CDR1 and CDR2: MRHNA and SNTAGT. The CDR3 covers 14 residues. Losses at the gene ends were 4 bases for V and 4 bases for J; bases not matched to a gene: 4. The CDR3 DNA is TGTGCCAGCAGTGCGGGGGGGGCCGCAGATACGCAGTATTTT. This encodes CASSAGGAADTQYF.

Concerning this clone: The junction departs from the called germline gene at one end, perhaps through a read error. This sequence joins TRBV5-6 and TRBJ1-2, with TRBD1 as a possible D gene (6 bases). CDR3 length equals 15 residues. CDR1 and CDR2 (germline): SGHDT, YYEEEE. CDR3 sequence (DNA): TGTGCCAGCAGCGGGGGGGCAGGCTTACCCTCTGGCTACCCCTTC. Translating gives CASSGGAGLPSGYPF.

The chain has TRBV2 and TRBJ2-5, with a weak D call TRBD1 (6 bases). This CDR3 region has 14 residues. V dropped 1 base and J dropped 2 bases, with 8 bases sitting between them. The germline V gene has CDR1 SNHLY and CDR2 FYNNEI. The CDR3 loop reads CASSEGGRQETQYF. CDR3 nucleotide sequence: TGTGCCAGCAGTGAAGGGGGGCGGCAAGAGACCCAGTACTTC.

CDR3 sequence: CASSLRFGGLSYNEQFF. CDR3 bases: TGTGCCAGCAGCTTGAGGTTCGGTGGCCTTTCCTACAATGAGCAGTTCTTC. The chain links TRBV11-2 to TRBJ2-1; D is unresolved. This CDR3 has 17 amino acids. V lost 3 bases and J lost 1, with 16 bases in between. Germline-derived CDR1 and CDR2 are SGHAT and FQNNGV.

For the CDR3, the DNA is TGCAGCGTTGAGGCAGGGAACTATGGCTACACCTTC. Protein: CSVEAGNYGYTF. This sequence joins TRBV29-1 and TRBJ1-2; tentative D call: TRBD1 (5 bases). This CDR3 region has 12 residues. The V gene's germline CDR1 is SQVTM and CDR2 ANQGSEA. V lost 3 bases, J lost 2 bases, and 7 bases lay in between.

This clone came up once. The chain joins TRBV6-5 to TRBJ2-1; D uncertain. This CDR3 contains 13 residues. CDR1 is MNHEY and CDR2 is SVGAGI in the germline V gene. V was clipped by 0 bases and J by 5 bases, with 5 bases between them. The CDR3 protein is CASSYSFNNEQFF. The CDR3 DNA reads as TGTGCCAGCAGTTACTCGTTTAACAATGAGCAGTTCTTC.

As to this clone: At one of its ends the junction is not consistent with the germline gene, which may arise from a read error. The chain is built from TRBV7-7 and TRBJ2-3; D gene unclear. Per germline, CDR1 SSHAT and CDR2 FNYEAQ (reference sequence). The CDR3 totals 13 residues. The CDR3 bases are TGTGCTAGCAGCTTAGGGCAGACAGATACGCAGTATTTT. This gives the protein CASSLGQTDTQYF.

This sequence joins TRBV2 and TRBJ1-1; D is uncertain. The CDR3 is 15 amino acids. V was shortened by 6 bases and J by 2 bases, with 16 bases between the two germline ends. Germline values: CDR1 SNHLY, CDR2 FYNNEI. CDR3 amino acids: CASRTAGSRNTEAFF. The CDR3 nucleotides are TGTGCCAGCAGGACGGCCGGGAGTCGTAACACTGAAGCTTTCTTT.

This clone was detected only a few times. CDR3 amino acids: CASSQDFHDLDGIYGYTF. The CDR3 bases are TGCGCCAGCAGCCAAGACTTCCACGATCTAGACGGGATCTATGGCTACACCTTC. The V gene is TRBV4-3, the J gene TRBJ1-2; no clear D gene. The germline V gene encodes CDR1 LGHNA and CDR2 YSLEER. The length of the CDR3 is 18 residues. V was trimmed by 0 bases and J by 4 bases, leaving 21 bases between them.

The chain joins TRBV18 to TRBJ2-7; TRBD1 might be the D (6 bases). The V and J ends lost 6 bases and 2 bases respectively, with 17 bases between them. The CDR3 runs 15 residues. The V gene's germline CDR1 is KGHSH and CDR2 LQKENI. The CDR3, as DNA: TGTGCCAGCTCCCCAGACAGGATAGGAACCTACGAGCAGTACTTC. Amino acid sequence: CASSPDRIGTYEQYF.

The chain has TRBV13 and TRBJ1-1, with 7 bases matching TRBD1. The V segment lost 6 bases and the J segment 6 bases; nucleotides outside the gene matches: 10. Germline CDR1 is PRHDT and CDR2 is FYEKMQ (reference sequence). The CDR3 totals 14 residues. As DNA, the CDR3 is TGTGCCAGCAGTGAAACCACAGGGGCCGCTGAAGCTTTCTTT. Its translation is CASSETTGAAEAFF.

CDR3 sequence (DNA): TGTGCCAGCAGTGAAGCCGGAAGAGGGATGCCCCTCCACTTT. Translated, it gives CASSEAGRGMPLHF. This chain uses TRBV6-1 with TRBJ1-6; no clear D. V was clipped by 0 bases and J by 13 bases, with 13 bases between them. CDR1 and CDR2 (germline): MNHNS, SASEGT. The CDR3 contains 14 residues.